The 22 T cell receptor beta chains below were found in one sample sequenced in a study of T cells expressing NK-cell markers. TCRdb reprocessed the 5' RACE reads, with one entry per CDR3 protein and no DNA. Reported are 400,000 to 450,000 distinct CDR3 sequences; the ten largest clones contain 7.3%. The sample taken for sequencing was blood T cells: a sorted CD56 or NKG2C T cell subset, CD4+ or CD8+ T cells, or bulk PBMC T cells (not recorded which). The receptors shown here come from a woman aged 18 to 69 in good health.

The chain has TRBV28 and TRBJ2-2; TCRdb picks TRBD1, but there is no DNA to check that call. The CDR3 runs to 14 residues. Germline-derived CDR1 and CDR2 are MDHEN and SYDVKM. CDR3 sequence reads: CASIWTGVAGELFF.

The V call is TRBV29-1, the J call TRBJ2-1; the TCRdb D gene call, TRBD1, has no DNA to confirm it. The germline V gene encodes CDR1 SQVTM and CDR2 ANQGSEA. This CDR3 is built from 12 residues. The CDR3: CSVARGEGEQFF.

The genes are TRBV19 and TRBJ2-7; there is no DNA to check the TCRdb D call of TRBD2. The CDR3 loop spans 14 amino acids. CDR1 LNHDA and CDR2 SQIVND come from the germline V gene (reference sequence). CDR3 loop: CASSATSATYEQYF.

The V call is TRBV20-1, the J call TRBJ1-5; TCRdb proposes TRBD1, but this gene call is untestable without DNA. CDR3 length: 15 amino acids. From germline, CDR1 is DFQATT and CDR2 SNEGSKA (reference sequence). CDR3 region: CSASEQTGRNQPQHF.

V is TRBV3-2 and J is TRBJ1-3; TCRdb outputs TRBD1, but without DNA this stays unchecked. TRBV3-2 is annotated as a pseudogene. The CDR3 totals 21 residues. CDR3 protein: CASSQAIFLRPTGLFGNTIYF.

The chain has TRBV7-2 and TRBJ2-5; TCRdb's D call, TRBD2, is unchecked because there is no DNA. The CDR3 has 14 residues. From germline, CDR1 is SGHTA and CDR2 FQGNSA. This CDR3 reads CASNLRGGPETQYF.

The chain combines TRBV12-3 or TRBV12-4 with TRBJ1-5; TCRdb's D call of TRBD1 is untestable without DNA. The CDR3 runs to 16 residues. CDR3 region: CASSGGTGANNQPQHF.

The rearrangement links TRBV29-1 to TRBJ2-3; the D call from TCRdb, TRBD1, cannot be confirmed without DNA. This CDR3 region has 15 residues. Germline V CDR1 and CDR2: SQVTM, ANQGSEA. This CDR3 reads CSAHDRGSSTDTQYF.

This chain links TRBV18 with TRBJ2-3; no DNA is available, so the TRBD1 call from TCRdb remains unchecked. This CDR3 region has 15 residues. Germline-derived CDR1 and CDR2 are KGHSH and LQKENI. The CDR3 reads CASSPQGGAIDTQYF.

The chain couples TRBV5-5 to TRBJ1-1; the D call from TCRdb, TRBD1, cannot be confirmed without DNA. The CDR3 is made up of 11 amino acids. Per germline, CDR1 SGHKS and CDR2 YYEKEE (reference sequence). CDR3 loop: CASSGTVEAFF.

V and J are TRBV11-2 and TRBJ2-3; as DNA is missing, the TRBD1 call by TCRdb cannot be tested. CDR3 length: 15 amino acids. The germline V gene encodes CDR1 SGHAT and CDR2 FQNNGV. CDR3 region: CASRPGTGGRDTQYF.

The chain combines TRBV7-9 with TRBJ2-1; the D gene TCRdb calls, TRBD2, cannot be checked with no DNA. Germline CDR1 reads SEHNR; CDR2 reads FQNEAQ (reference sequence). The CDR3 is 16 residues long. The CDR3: CASSWGLAGNYNEQFF.

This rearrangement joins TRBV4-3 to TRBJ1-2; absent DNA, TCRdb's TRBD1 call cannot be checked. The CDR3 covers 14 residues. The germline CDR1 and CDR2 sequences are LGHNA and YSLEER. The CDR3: CASSPWTGNYGYTF.

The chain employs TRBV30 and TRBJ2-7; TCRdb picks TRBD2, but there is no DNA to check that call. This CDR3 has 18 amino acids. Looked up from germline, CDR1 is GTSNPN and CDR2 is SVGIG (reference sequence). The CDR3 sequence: CAWSPTSLGAGDVYEQYF. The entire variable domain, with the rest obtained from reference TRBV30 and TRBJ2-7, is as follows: SQTIHQWPATLVQPVGSPLSLECTVEGTSNPNLYWYRQAAGRGLQLLFYSVGIGQISSEVPQNLSASRPQDRQFILSSKKLLLSDSGFYLCAWSPTSLGAGDVYEQYFGPGTRLTVT.

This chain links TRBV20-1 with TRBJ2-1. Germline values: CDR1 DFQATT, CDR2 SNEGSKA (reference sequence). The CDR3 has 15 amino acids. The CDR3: CSARIALVPYNEQFF.

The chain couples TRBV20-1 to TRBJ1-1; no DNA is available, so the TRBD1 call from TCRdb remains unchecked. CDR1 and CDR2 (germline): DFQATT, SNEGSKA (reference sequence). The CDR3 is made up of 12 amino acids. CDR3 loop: CSAGGLGTEAFF.

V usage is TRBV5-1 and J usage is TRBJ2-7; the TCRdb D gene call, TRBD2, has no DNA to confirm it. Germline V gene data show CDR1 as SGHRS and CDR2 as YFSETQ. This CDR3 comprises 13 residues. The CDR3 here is CASSRDFTYEQYF.

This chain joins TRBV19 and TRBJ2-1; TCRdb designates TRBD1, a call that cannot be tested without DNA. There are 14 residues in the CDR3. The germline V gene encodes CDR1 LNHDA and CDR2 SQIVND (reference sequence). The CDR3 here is CASSTGGQAAEQFF.

This CDR3 reads CSARGHRGGNQPQHF. This sequence joins TRBV20-1 and TRBJ1-5; no DNA is available, so the TRBD1 call from TCRdb remains unchecked. The germline gives CDR1 DFQATT, CDR2 SNEGSKA (reference sequence). The CDR3 covers 15 residues.

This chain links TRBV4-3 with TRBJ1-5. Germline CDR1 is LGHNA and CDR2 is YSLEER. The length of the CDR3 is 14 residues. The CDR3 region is CASSQVEGNQPQHF.

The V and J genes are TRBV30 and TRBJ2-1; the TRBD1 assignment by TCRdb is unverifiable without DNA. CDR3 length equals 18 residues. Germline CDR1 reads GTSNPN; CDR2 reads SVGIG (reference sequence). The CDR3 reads CAWSKRGQGVSSYNEQFF.

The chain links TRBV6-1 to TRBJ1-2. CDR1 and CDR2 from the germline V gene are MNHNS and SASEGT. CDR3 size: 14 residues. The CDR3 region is CASSAGSEWYGYTF.